Below, one T cell receptor (beta chain) is given with its context. Its antigen is not identified. An end of the junction differs from the germline gene, which may be a read error. This record belongs to a study of blood T cells in healthy people across ages. Whole-study context: Template switching recovered approximately one barcoded beta molecule for every two T cells. Broader study findings: Getting older went along with TCR beta diversity per million T cells dropping roughly linearly.

The CDR3 length is 12 residues. Germline CDR1 and CDR2: SQVTM and ANQGSEA. Using a J-beta primer mix together with a sample-barcoded 5' primer, a second PCR was run for roughly 6 to 12 cycles. Each cDNA was tagged by a template-switch adaptor containing 12 random nucleotides. Every sample produced at least 3 million CDR3-containing paired-end reads. Each CDR3 protein gets one entry after TCRdb re-called the 5' RACE reads with MiXCR. The sample records over 1.5 million distinct CDR3 sequences, just under 50% being singletons. This clonotype was sampled from a woman aged 40 to 50 in good health. Sequencing was carried out using blood. The V gene is TRBV29-1, the J gene TRBJ1-2; D possibly corresponds to TRBD1 (5 bases). The CDR3 coding sequence is TGCAGCGTTGTGGGGCCTTCCTATGGCTGCACCTTC. As protein: CSVVGPSYGCTF.